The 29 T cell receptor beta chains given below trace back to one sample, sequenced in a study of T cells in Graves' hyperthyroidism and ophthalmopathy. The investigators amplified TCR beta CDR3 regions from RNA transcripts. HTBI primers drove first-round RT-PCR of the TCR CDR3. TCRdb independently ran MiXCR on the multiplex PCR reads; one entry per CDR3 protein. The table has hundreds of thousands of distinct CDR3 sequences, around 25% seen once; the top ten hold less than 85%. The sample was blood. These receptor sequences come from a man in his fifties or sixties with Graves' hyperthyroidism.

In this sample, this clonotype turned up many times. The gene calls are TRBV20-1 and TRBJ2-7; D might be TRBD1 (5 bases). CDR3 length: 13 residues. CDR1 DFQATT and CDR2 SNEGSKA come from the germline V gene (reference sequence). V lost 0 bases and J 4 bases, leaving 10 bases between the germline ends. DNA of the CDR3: TGCAGTGCTAGAGATCAGGGCAAATACGAGCAGTACTTC. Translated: CSARDQGKYEQYF.

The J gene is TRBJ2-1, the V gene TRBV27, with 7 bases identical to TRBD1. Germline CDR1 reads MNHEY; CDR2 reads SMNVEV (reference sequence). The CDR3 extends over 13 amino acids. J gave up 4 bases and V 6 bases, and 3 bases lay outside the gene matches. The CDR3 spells CASRGTAYNEQFF. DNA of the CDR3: TGTGCCAGCAGGGGGACAGCTTACAATGAGCAGTTCTTC.

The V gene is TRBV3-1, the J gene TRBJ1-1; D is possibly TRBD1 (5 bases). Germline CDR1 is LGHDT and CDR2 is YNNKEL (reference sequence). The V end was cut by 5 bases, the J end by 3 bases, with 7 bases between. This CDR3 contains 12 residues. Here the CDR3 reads CASSWGDTEAFF. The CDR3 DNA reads TGTGCCAGCAGCTGGGGGGACACTGAAGCTTTCTTT.

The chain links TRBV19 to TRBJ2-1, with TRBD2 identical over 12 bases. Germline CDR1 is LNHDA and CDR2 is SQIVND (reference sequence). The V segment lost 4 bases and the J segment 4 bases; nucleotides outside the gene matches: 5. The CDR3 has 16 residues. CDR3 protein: CASSTRTSGKYNEQFF. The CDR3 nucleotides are TGTGCCAGTAGTACCCGGACTAGCGGGAAATACAATGAGCAGTTCTTC.

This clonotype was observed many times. Here the CDR3 DNA reads TGTGCCAGCAGTGTGGGGGGGGGAGGGGCAGCTTTCTTT. Translated: CASSVGGGGAAFF. J is TRBJ1-1 and V is TRBV2; D is possibly TRBD1 (5 bases). Per germline, CDR1 SNHLY and CDR2 FYNNEI. The CDR3 contains 13 residues. Trimming stripped 4 bases from V and 10 bases from J, with 16 bases between.

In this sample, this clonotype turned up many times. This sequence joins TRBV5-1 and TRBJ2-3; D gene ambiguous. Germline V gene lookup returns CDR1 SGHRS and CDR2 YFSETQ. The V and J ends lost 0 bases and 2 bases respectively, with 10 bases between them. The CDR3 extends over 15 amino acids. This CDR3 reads CASSLARLPTDTQYF. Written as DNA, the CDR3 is TGCGCCAGCAGCTTGGCCCGACTCCCCACAGATACGCAGTATTTT.

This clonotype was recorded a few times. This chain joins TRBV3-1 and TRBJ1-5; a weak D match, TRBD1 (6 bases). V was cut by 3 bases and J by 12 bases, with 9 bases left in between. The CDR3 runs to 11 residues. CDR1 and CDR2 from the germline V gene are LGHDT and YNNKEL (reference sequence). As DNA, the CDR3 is TGTGCCAGCAGCCACGGGACACACCAGCATTTT. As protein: CASSHGTHQHF.

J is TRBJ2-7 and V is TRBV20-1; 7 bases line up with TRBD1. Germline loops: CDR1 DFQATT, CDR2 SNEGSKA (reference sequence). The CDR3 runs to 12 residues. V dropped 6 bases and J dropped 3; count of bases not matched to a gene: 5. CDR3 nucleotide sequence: TGCAGTGCCCGGGACAGTTACTACGAGCAGTACTTC. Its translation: CSARDSYYEQYF.

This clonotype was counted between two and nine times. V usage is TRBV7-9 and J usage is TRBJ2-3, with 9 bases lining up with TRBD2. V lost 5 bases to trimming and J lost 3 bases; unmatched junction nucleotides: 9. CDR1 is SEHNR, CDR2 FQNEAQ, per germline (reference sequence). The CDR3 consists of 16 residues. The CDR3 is CASSLKTSGVTDTQYF. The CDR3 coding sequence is TGTGCCAGCAGCCTCAAGACTAGCGGAGTGACAGATACGCAGTATTTT.

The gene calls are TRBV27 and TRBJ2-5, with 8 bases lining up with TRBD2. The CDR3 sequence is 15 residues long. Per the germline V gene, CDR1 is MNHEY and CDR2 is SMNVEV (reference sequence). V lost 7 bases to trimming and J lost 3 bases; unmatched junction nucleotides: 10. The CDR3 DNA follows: TGTGCCAGCACCGGGGGGGGACTGCCTAAAGAGACCCAGTACTTC. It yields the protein CASTGGGLPKETQYF.

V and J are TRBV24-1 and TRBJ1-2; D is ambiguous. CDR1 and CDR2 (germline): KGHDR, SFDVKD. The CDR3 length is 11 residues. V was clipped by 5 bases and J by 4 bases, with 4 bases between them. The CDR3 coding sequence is TGTGCCACCAGTGGATCCTATGGCTACACCTTC. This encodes CATSGSYGYTF.

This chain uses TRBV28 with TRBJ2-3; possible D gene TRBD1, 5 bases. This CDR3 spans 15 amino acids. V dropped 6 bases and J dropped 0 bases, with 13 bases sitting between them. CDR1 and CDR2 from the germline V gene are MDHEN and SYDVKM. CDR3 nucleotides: TGTGCCAGCAGCGTGGGGCGCCCTAGCACAGATACGCAGTATTTT. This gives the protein CASSVGRPSTDTQYF. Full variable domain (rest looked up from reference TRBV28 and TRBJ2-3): DVKVTQSSRYLVKRTGEKVFLECVQDMDHENMFWYRQDPGLGLRLIYFSYDVKMKEKGDIPEGYSVSREKKERFSLILESASTNQTSMYLCASSVGRPSTDTQYFGPGTRLTVL.

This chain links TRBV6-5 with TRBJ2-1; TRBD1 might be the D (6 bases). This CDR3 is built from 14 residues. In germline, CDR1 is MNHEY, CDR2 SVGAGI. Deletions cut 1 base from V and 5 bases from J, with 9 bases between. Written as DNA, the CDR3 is TGTGCCAGCAGTTACTTCGGGGACAACAATGAGCAGTTCTTC. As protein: CASSYFGDNNEQFF.

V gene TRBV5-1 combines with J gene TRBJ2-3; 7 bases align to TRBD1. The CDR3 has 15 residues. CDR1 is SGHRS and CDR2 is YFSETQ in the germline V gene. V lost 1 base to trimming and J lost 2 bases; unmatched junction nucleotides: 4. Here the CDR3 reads CASSLSDRDTDTQYF. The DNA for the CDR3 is TGCGCCAGCAGCTTGAGCGACAGGGACACAGATACGCAGTATTTT.

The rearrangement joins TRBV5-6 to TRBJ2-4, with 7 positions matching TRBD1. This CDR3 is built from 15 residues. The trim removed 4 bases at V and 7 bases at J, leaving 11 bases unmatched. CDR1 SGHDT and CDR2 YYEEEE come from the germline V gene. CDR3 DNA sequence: TGTGCCAGCAGCCTACTTGCCGAACAGGGGAACATTCAGTACTTC. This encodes CASSLLAEQGNIQYF.

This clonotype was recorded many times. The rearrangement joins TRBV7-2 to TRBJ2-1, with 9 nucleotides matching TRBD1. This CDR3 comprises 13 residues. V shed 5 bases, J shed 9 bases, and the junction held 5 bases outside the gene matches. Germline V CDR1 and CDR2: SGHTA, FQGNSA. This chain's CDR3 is CASSRGQGREQFF. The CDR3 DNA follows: TGTGCCAGCAGCCGGGGACAGGGCCGTGAGCAGTTCTTC.

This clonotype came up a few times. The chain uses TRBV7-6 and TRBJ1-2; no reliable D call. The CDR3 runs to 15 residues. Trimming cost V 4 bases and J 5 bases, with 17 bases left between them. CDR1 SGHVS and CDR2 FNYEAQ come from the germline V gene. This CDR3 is CASSSLNRTRYGYTF. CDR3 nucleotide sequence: TGTGCCAGCAGCTCCCTTAATCGGACTAGATATGGCTACACCTTC.

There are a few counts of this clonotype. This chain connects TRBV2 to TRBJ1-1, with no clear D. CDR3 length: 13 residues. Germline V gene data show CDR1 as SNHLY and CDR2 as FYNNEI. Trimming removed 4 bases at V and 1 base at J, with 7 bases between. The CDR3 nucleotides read TGTGCCAGCAGTGCAGCCCAGAACACTGAAGCTTTCTTT. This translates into CASSAAQNTEAFF.

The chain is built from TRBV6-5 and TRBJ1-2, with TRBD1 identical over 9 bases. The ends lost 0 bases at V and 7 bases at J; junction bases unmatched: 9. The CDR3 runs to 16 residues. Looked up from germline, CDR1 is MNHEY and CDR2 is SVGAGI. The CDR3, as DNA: TGTGCCAGCAGTTACTCGGGACAGGGCCTTCGTGGTGGCTACACCTTC. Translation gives CASSYSGQGLRGGYTF.

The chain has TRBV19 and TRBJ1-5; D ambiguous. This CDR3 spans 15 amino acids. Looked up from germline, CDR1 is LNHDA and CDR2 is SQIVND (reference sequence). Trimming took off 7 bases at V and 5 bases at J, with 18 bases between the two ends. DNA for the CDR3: TGTGCCAGTAAAGTGAGTGGGTTGTGGGATCAGCCCCAGCATTTT. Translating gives CASKVSGLWDQPQHF.

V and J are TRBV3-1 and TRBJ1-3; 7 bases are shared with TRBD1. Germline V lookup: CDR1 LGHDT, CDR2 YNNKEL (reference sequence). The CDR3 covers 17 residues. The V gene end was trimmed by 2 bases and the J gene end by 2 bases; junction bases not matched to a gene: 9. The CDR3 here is CASSQSGTVFTGNTIYF. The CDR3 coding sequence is TGTGCCAGCAGCCAAAGCGGGACAGTCTTCACTGGAAACACCATATATTTT.

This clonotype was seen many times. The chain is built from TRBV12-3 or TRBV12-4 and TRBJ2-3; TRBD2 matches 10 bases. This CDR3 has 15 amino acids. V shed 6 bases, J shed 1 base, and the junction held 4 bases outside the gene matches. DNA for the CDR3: TGTGCCAGCAGCCACGGGACTAGCGGCACAGATACGCAGTATTTT. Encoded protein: CASSHGTSGTDTQYF.

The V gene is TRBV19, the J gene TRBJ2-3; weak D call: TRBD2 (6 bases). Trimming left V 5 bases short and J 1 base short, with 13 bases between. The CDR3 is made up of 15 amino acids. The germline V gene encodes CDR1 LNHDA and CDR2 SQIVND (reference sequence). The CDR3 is CASSGQWGGTDTQYF. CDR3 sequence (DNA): TGTGCCAGTAGTGGCCAGTGGGGGGGCACAGATACGCAGTATTTT.

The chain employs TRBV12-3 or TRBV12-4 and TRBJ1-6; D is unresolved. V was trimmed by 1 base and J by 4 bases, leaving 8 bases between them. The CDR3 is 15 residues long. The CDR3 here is CASSLGTQYNSPLHF. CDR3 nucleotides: TGTGCCAGCAGTTTAGGGACGCAGTATAATTCACCCCTCCACTTT.

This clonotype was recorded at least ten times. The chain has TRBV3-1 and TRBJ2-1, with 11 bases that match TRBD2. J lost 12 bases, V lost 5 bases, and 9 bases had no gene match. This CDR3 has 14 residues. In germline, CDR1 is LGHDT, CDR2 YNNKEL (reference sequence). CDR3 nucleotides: TGTGCCAGCAGCTTAGCGGGAGGGTCCCGGAGGCAGTTCTTC. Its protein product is CASSLAGGSRRQFF.

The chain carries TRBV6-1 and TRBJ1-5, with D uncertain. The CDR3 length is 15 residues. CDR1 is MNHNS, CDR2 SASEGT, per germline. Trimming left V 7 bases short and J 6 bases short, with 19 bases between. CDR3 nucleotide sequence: TGTGCCAGCAAAGACGGATTGGGGAGTGGTCAGCCCCAGCATTTT. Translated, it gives CASKDGLGSGQPQHF.

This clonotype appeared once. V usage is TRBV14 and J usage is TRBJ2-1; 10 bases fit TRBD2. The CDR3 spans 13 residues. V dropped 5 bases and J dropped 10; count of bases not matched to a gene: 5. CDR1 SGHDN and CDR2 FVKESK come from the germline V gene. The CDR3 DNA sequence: TGTGCCAGCAGCACCTTGACTAGCGGGGAGCAGTTCTTC. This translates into CASSTLTSGEQFF.

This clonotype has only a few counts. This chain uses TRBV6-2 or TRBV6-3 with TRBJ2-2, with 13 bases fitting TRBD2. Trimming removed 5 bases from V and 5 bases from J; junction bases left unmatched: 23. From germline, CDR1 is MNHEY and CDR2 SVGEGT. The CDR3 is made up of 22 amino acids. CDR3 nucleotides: TGTGCCAGCAGTCACACTTATTGGACTAGCGGGAGATCCCCCCTTAGAACCGGGGAGCTGTTTTTT. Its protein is CASSHTYWTSGRSPLRTGELFF.

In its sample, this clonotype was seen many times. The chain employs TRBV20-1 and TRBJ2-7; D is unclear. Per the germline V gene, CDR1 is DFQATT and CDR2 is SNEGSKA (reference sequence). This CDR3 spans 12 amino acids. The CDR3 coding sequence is TGCAGCGCCAGCCCGAGCTCCTACGAGCAGTACTTC. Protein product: CSASPSSYEQYF.